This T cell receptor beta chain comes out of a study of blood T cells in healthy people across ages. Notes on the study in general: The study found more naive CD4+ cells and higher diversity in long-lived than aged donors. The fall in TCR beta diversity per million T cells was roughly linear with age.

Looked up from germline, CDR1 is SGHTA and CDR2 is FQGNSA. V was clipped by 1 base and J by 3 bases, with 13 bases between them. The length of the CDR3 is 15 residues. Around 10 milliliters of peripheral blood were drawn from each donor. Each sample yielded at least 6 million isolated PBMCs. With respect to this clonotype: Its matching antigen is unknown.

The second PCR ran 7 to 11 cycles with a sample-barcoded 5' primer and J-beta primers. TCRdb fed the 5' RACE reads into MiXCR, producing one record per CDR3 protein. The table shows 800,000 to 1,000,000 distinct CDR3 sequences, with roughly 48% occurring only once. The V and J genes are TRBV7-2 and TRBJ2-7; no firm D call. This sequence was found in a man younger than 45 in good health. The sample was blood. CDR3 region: CASSLVTGRGYEQYF. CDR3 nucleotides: TGTGCCAGCAGCTTAGTCACTGGGCGTGGCTACGAGCAGTACTTC. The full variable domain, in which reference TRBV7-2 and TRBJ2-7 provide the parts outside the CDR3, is GAGVSQSPSNKVTEKGKDVELRCDPISGHTALYWYRQSLGQGLEFLIYFQGNSAPDKSGLPSDRFSAERTGGSVSTLTIQRTQQEDSAVYLCASSLVTGRGYEQYFGPGTRLTVT.